This T cell receptor beta chain was observed in a study of technical replicates of blood from several donors. J lost 7 bases, V lost 5 bases, and 6 bases had no gene match. This CDR3 contains 14 residues. Germline V gives CDR1 LGHNT, CDR2 FRNRAP. Libraries were prepared by immunoSEQ multiplex PCR; TCRdb keeps only in-frame clonotypes and omits some of them. The sample has fewer than 70,000 clones, 90% to 95% seen once. Sequencing was carried out using T cells isolated from PBMCs. This rearrangement joins TRBV12-5 to TRBJ1-5; 9 nucleotides agree with TRBD1. The TCR sequence derives from a human donor in good health. The CDR3 reads CASGQQGAWQPQHF. CDR3 nucleotides: TGTGCTAGTGGTCAACAGGGGGCATGGCAGCCCCAGCATTTT. The variable domain in full, with the rest retrieved from reference TRBV12-5 and TRBJ1-5, is DARVTQTPRHKVTEMGQEVTMRCQPILGHNTVFWYRQTMMQGLELLAYFRNRAPLDDSGMPKDRFSAEMPDATLATLKIQPSEPRDSAVYFCASGQQGAWQPQHFGDGTRLSIL.